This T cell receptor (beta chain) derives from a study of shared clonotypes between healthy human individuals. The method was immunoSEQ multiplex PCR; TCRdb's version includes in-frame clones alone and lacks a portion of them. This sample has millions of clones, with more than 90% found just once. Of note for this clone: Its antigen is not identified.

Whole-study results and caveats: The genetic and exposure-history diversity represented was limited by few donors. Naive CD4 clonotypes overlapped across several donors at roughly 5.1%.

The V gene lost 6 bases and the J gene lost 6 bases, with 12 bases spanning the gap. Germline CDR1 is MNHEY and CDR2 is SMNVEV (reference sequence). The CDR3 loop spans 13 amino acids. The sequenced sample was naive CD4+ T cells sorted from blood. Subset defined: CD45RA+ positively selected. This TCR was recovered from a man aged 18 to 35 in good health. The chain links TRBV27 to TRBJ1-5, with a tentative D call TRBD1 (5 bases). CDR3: CASRGSGTQPQHF. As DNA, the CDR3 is TGTGCCAGCAGGGGTTCAGGGACTCAGCCCCAGCATTTT.